Presented here are 8 T cell receptor beta chains from one specimen sequenced in a study of T cell repertoires in cytomegalovirus infection (dated 2019 in TCRdb). These receptors have no identified antigens. Sequenced on an Illumina HiSeq 1500. Using fastp at Q25 and MiXCR, TCRdb reprocessed the public reads and kept productive beta chains. Entries are consolidated by CDR3 protein sequence, retaining the most common genes and DNA. In this sample the table shows some 800,000 distinct CDR3 sequences, around 29% of which occur a single time. The ten largest make up around 13% of the sample. Per the publication, the treatment or condition label means: in vitro stimulation with specific CMV peptide epitopes to enrich CMV-specific T cells. The sample was cultured CD8+ T cells from PBMCs, taken from culture after CMV antigen stimulation. All receptors come from a human donor in good health (CMV status not recorded). Some clones in this sample may be carry-over from other donors' samples.

V usage is TRBV7-8 and J usage is TRBJ1-5; TRBD1 agrees at 9 bases. Per germline, CDR1 SGHVS and CDR2 FQNEAQ. The CDR3 consists of 16 residues. V was pared by 1 base and J by 6 bases, with 7 bases of the junction left unmatched. CDR3 protein: CASSLGDRVFLQPQHF. The CDR3 DNA reads as TGTGCCAGCAGCTTAGGGGACAGGGTCTTTCTTCAGCCCCAGCATTTT.

This clonotype was counted ten times or more. The rearrangement links TRBV6-5 to TRBJ1-6; D remains ambiguous. Trimming took off 1 base at V and 0 bases at J, with 10 bases between the two ends. The germline CDR1 and CDR2 sequences are MNHEY and SVGAGI. The CDR3 runs 17 residues. This chain's CDR3 is CASSYYQGSSYNSPLHF. The CDR3 DNA is TGTGCCAGCAGTTACTATCAAGGGAGCTCCTATAATTCACCCCTCCACTTT.

This clonotype was detected only a few times. CDR3: CASSLEGGEPNTEAFF. Written as DNA, the CDR3 is TGTGCCAGCAGCTTAGAAGGTGGCGAACCGAACACTGAAGCTTTCTTT. The rearrangement links TRBV7-6 to TRBJ1-1; D is undetermined. The CDR3 sequence is 16 residues long. V was pared by 1 base and J by 1 base, with 13 bases between. In germline, CDR1 is SGHVS, CDR2 FNYEAQ. Using reference TRBV7-6 and TRBJ1-1 for the parts outside the CDR3, the full variable domain is GAGVSQSPRYKVTKRGQDVALRCDPISGHVSLYWYRQALGQGPEFLTYFNYEAQQDKSGLPNDRFSAERPEGSISTLTIQRTEQRDSAMYRCASSLEGGEPNTEAFFGQGTRLTVV.

The genes are TRBV6-5 and TRBJ2-1, with 11 nucleotides matching TRBD1. From germline, CDR1 is MNHEY and CDR2 SVGAGI. The J segment lost 8 bases and the V segment lost 2 bases, leaving 5 bases of the junction unmatched. The CDR3 length is 15 residues. The DNA for the CDR3 is TGTGCCAGCAGTTACGCCGGGACAGGGGGGGATGAGCAGTTCTTC. It yields the protein CASSYAGTGGDEQFF.

The chain recombines TRBV18 with TRBJ2-1; possibly TRBD1 for D (6 bases). The ends were cut back, 3 bases at V and 0 bases at J, with 12 bases in the middle. CDR1 and CDR2 from the germline V gene are KGHSH and LQKENI. The CDR3 sequence is 16 residues long. CDR3 DNA: TGTGCCAGCTCACCTCTGGACAGCTTCTCCTACAATGAGCAGTTCTTC. Translation: CASSPLDSFSYNEQFF.

The chain combines TRBV6-6 with TRBJ1-2; 7 bases align to TRBD1. V was pared by 2 bases and J by 6 bases, with 12 bases of the junction left unmatched. Germline loops: CDR1 MNHNY, CDR2 SVGAGI (reference sequence). CDR3 length: 16 amino acids. This chain's CDR3 is CASSYTSKGARNGYTF. The CDR3, as DNA: TGTGCCAGCAGTTACACCTCGAAGGGGGCGCGCAATGGCTACACCTTC.

The rearrangement joins TRBV4-1 to TRBJ1-1; D perhaps matches TRBD1 (5 bases). The CDR3 consists of 13 residues. The V gene lost 0 bases and the J gene lost 6 bases, with 8 bases spanning the gap. CDR1 MGHRA and CDR2 YSYEKL come from the germline V gene. CDR3 nucleotide sequence: TGCGCCAGCAGCCAAGAACCAGGGTCTGAAGCTTTCTTT. Protein: CASSQEPGSEAFF.

This clonotype has only a few counts. The rearrangement links TRBV29-1 to TRBJ1-2; TRBD1 might be the D (6 bases). Trimming cost V 3 bases and J 3 bases, with 14 bases left between them. The CDR3 contains 14 residues. Germline values: CDR1 SQVTM, CDR2 ANQGSEA. CDR3 coding DNA: TGCAGCGTTGATCTGCCCAGGGGCGACTATGGCTACACCTTC. Amino acid sequence: CSVDLPRGDYGYTF.